These 29 T cell receptor beta chains came from one sample sequenced in a study of identifying expanded T cells in peripheral blood. TCRdb's table, derived via immunoSEQ multiplex PCR, lists solely in-frame clones and lacks some. The sample gives 45,000 to 60,000 clones, about 85% of which show up once; approximately 15% is in the top ten. Sequencing was done on a sample of blood. The source of these receptors is a person between 18 and 75 years old in good health.

CDR3 coding DNA: TGTGCCAGCAGTGCACAGGGTACTCCTCGTGGCTACACCTTC. This encodes CASSAQGTPRGYTF. The genes are TRBV27 and TRBJ1-2, with D possibly matching TRBD1 (6 bases). The CDR3 is 14 amino acids. CDR1 and CDR2 from the germline V gene are MNHEY and SMNVEV (reference sequence). The V and J ends lost 5 bases and 7 bases respectively, with 17 bases between them.

This clone was seen just once. The chain recombines TRBV9 with TRBJ2-3; a possible D gene is TRBD1 (5 bases). CDR1 is SGDLS and CDR2 is YYNGEE in the germline V gene. The CDR3 loop spans 19 amino acids. Trimming took off 0 bases at V and 2 bases at J, with 22 bases between the two ends. CDR3 in DNA: TGTGCCAGCAGCGTAGCTATCGAATGGGCTAGGGGATTCACAGATACGCAGTATTTT. This translates into CASSVAIEWARGFTDTQYF.

This chain connects TRBV7-9 to TRBJ2-7; 15 nucleotides agree with TRBD2. The V and J ends lost 5 bases and 7 bases, in that order; junction bases with no gene match: 6. This CDR3 is built from 15 residues. Germline lookup yields CDR1 SEHNR and CDR2 FQNEAQ (reference sequence). CDR3 DNA: TGTGCCAGCAGCCCGCGGACTAGCGGGAGGGTGGAGCAGTACTTC. Amino acids: CASSPRTSGRVEQYF.

CDR3 residues: CASRRTGRSDTQYF. CDR3 nucleotides: TGTGCCAGCAGGCGGACAGGGCGTTCAGATACGCAGTATTTT. V is TRBV2 and J is TRBJ2-3, with 8 positions matching TRBD1. Germline assignment: CDR1 SNHLY and CDR2 FYNNEI. V lost 6 bases to trimming and J lost 4 bases; unmatched junction nucleotides: 6. CDR3 length equals 14 residues.

The V gene is TRBV30, the J gene TRBJ1-3, with 9 bases that match TRBD1. Germline CDR1 and CDR2: GTSNPN and SVGIG (reference sequence). V was pared by 5 bases and J by 3 bases, with 5 bases of the junction left unmatched. The CDR3 sequence is 14 residues long. In DNA form, the CDR3 reads TGTGCCTGGGGGACAGGGTTGCGTGGAAACACCATATATTTT. Its protein is CAWGTGLRGNTIYF.

The chain carries TRBV7-9 and TRBJ2-5; either TRBD1 or TRBD2 may fit D (5 bases each). Trimming took 0 bases from V and 1 from J, leaving 9 bases between them. Germline V gene lookup returns CDR1 SEHNR and CDR2 FQNEAQ (reference sequence). This CDR3 is 15 amino acids long. CDR3 nucleotides: TGTGCCAGCAGCTTAGCAGTTGGGGGCCAAGAGACCCAGTACTTC. Its protein is CASSLAVGGQETQYF.

V and J are TRBV6-5 and TRBJ1-2, with a tentative D call TRBD1 (5 bases). The CDR3 is made up of 15 amino acids. V dropped 6 bases and J dropped 4 bases, with 18 bases sitting between them. Germline V gene sequence: CDR1 MNHEY, CDR2 SVGAGI. CDR3 in amino acids: CASRTGVGTGYGYTF. In nucleotides, the CDR3 is TGTGCCAGCAGAACAGGTGTAGGTACGGGCTATGGCTACACCTTC.

This chain uses TRBV10-2 with TRBJ1-4, with unresolved D. Trimming pared 4 bases from V and 0 bases from J, leaving 9 bases between. The CDR3 loop spans 15 amino acids. Looked up from germline, CDR1 is WSHSY and CDR2 is SAAADI. This chain's CDR3 is CASSVAGSTNEKLFF. The DNA for the CDR3 is TGCGCCAGCAGTGTCGCGGGATCAACTAATGAAAAACTGTTTTTT.

This clone was detected a few times. V usage is TRBV2 and J usage is TRBJ1-5, with unresolved D. From germline, CDR1 is SNHLY and CDR2 FYNNEI. The V end was cut by 3 bases, the J end by 4 bases, with 7 bases between. The CDR3 loop spans 13 amino acids. The CDR3 spells CASSDSLNQPQHF. In DNA, the CDR3 is TGTGCCAGCAGTGACAGCTTAAATCAGCCCCAGCATTTT. Full variable domain (missing parts from reference TRBV2 and TRBJ1-5): EPEVTQTPSHQVTQMGQEVILRCVPISNHLYFYWYRQILGQKVEFLVSFYNNEISEKSEIFDDQFSVERPDGSNFTLKIRSTKLEDSAMYFCASSDSLNQPQHFGDGTRLSIL.

This clone occurred once. The chain couples TRBV25-1 to TRBJ1-1; no clear D. CDR3 size: 15 residues. V was cut by 3 bases and J by 0 bases, with 11 bases left in between. Germline CDR1 is MGHDK and CDR2 is SYGVNS. The CDR3 is CASSDPLELNTEAFF. The CDR3 nucleotides are TGTGCCAGCAGTGATCCCCTGGAGCTGAACACTGAAGCTTTCTTT.

The chain has TRBV7-2 and TRBJ1-5, with D maybe TRBD1 (5 bases). Trimming removed 8 bases at V and 1 base at J, with 6 bases between. In germline, CDR1 is SGHTA, CDR2 FQGNSA. The CDR3 has 12 amino acids. The CDR3 reads CASGDSNQPQHF. The DNA for the CDR3 is TGTGCCAGCGGGGACAGCAATCAGCCCCAGCATTTT.

This sequence joins TRBV10-2 and TRBJ1-2; a weak D match, TRBD1 (5 bases). The CDR3 is 12 residues long. Germline values: CDR1 WSHSY, CDR2 SAAADI. V lost 4 bases to trimming and J lost 8 bases, with 11 bases between them. The CDR3 spells CASSGGFEGYTF. CDR3 in DNA: TGCGCCAGCAGTGGGGGGTTTGAAGGCTACACCTTC.

Regarding this clone: The same CDR3 can be traced to other DNA sequences in this sample. The rearrangement joins TRBV4-1 to TRBJ2-7; D gene uncertain. V shed 0 bases and J shed 5 bases, with 5 bases lying between them. The CDR3 is 12 amino acids. Per the germline V gene, CDR1 is MGHRA and CDR2 is YSYEKL. The CDR3 spells CASSQEGHEQYF. The CDR3 coding sequence is TGCGCCAGCAGCCAAGAAGGACACGAGCAGTACTTC.

This clone was detected only a few times. As DNA, the CDR3 is TGTGCCACCAGCCCGGGAGCGCAATACGAGCAGTACTTC. Amino acids: CATSPGAQYEQYF. V gene TRBV15 combines with J gene TRBJ2-7, with D maybe TRBD2 (6 bases). CDR3 length equals 13 residues. V was shortened by 5 bases and J by 4 bases, with 12 bases between the two germline ends. Germline lookup yields CDR1 LNHNV and CDR2 YYDKDF (reference sequence). Using reference TRBV15 and TRBJ2-7 for the parts outside the CDR3, the full variable domain is DAMVIQNPRYQVTQFGKPVTLSCSQTLNHNVMYWYQQKSSQAPKLLFHYYDKDFNNEADTPDNFQSRRPNTSFCFLDIRSPGLGDTAMYLCATSPGAQYEQYFGPGTRLTVT.

This clone occurred a few times. The chain recombines TRBV6-1 with TRBJ2-5; D is perhaps TRBD1 (6 bases). The ends were cut back, 4 bases at V and 5 bases at J, with 17 bases in the middle. Germline CDR1 MNHNS, CDR2 SASEGT. The CDR3 has 15 residues. The CDR3 protein is CASSGSGAEWETQYF. CDR3 nucleotides: TGTGCCAGCAGTGGCTCAGGGGCGGAGTGGGAGACCCAGTACTTC.

Only a few counts were recorded for this clone. The V gene is TRBV4-3, the J gene TRBJ2-2; 12 nucleotides agree with TRBD2. The CDR3 loop spans 15 amino acids. Germline loops: CDR1 LGHNA, CDR2 YSLEER. The V gene end was trimmed by 2 bases and the J gene end by 6 bases; junction bases not matched to a gene: 1. The DNA of the CDR3 is TGCGCCAGCAGCCAACTAGCGGGAGGGCCCGGGGAGCTGTTTTTT. Translated: CASSQLAGGPGELFF.

This clone came up once. The V and J genes are TRBV6-6 and TRBJ2-1; 9 bases map to TRBD2. The V and J ends lost 4 bases and 5 bases, in that order; junction bases with no gene match: 6. Germline V gives CDR1 MNHNY, CDR2 SVGAGI (reference sequence). The CDR3 length is 15 residues. Written as DNA, the CDR3 is TGTGCCAGCAGTTTAGGGACTAGCTTAAACAATGAGCAGTTCTTC. Translated: CASSLGTSLNNEQFF.

The chain recombines TRBV15 with TRBJ1-2; D is unresolved. This CDR3 is 15 amino acids long. The germline gives CDR1 LNHNV, CDR2 YYDKDF (reference sequence). Trimming cost V 3 bases and J 2 bases, with 13 bases left between them. The CDR3 protein is CATSRGGAANYGYTF. The CDR3 bases are TGTGCCACCAGCAGGGGCGGCGCAGCCAACTATGGCTACACCTTC. The full variable domain, in which reference TRBV15 and TRBJ1-2 provide the parts outside the CDR3, is DAMVIQNPRYQVTQFGKPVTLSCSQTLNHNVMYWYQQKSSQAPKLLFHYYDKDFNNEADTPDNFQSRRPNTSFCFLDIRSPGLGDTAMYLCATSRGGAANYGYTFGSGTRLTVV.

The chain has TRBV30 and TRBJ2-5; no reliable D call. The CDR3 totals 13 residues. Germline CDR1 GTSNPN, CDR2 SVGIG (reference sequence). Trimming pared 2 bases from V and 5 bases from J, leaving 12 bases between. The CDR3 is CAWSRSATETQYF. CDR3 nucleotide sequence: TGTGCCTGGAGTAGATCGGCGACGGAGACCCAGTACTTC.

The sample holds one count of this clone. V and J are TRBV11-3 and TRBJ2-1, with 10 bases that match TRBD2. The CDR3 has 16 amino acids. With 1 base clipped from V and 12 bases from J, the junction kept 12 bases outside the gene matches. The germline CDR1 and CDR2 sequences are SGHNT and YENEEA. CDR3 residues: CASSLGGSGRTMGQFF. CDR3 coding DNA: TGTGCCAGCAGCTTAGGAGGTAGCGGGAGGACTATGGGGCAGTTCTTC.

This clone showed up just a few times. The chain joins TRBV5-4 to TRBJ1-2; D may be TRBD1 (5 bases). The germline V gene has CDR1 SGHNT and CDR2 YYREEE (reference sequence). CDR3 size: 16 residues. The ends were cut back, 0 bases at V and 5 bases at J, with 17 bases in the middle. The CDR3 region is CASSLGGDPGRYGYTF. CDR3 DNA: TGTGCCAGCAGCTTGGGGGGGGACCCGGGCAGGTATGGCTACACCTTC.

CDR3 in amino acids: CASSLGGRNMPQYF. CDR3 nucleotide sequence: TGTGCCAGCAGCTTAGGTGGTCGAAACATGCCGCAGTATTTT. The chain recombines TRBV7-3 with TRBJ2-3; D gene ambiguous. The V gene's germline CDR1 is SGHTA and CDR2 FQGTGA. V lost 2 bases to trimming and J lost 10 bases, with 16 bases between them. CDR3 length: 14 residues.

This chain connects TRBV4-2 to TRBJ2-3, with TRBD1 matching 8 bases. V gave up 6 bases and J gave up 4 bases; unmatched junction bases: 9. CDR1 is LGHNA, CDR2 YNFKEQ, per germline. This CDR3 is 15 amino acids long. CDR3 sequence: CASSPNRGEADTQYF. In DNA, the CDR3 is TGTGCCAGCAGTCCTAACAGGGGGGAGGCAGATACGCAGTATTTT.

The genes are TRBV18 and TRBJ1-3, with 7 bases that match TRBD1. The CDR3 totals 15 residues. CDR1 KGHSH and CDR2 LQKENI come from the germline V gene. The V and J ends lost 2 bases and 5 bases, in that order; junction bases with no gene match: 6. The CDR3 DNA reads as TGTGCCAGCTCACCAGGGACAGCGGCTCGAAACACCATATATTTT. Translation gives CASSPGTAARNTIYF. Based on the CDR3 plus reference TRBV18 and TRBJ1-3, the full variable domain is NAGVMQNPRHLVRRRGQEARLRCSPMKGHSHVYWYRQLPEEGLKFMVYLQKENIIDESGMPKERFSAEFPKEGPSILRIQQVVRGDSAAYFCASSPGTAARNTIYFGEGSWLTVV.

This chain connects TRBV6-6 to TRBJ1-2; D is unresolved. Trimming pared 2 bases from V and 3 bases from J, leaving 10 bases between. CDR3 length: 14 residues. The germline CDR1 and CDR2 sequences are MNHNY and SVGAGI (reference sequence). The CDR3 DNA follows: TGTGCCAGCAGTTACGGAGCAGCAGACTATGGCTACACCTTC. Translation gives CASSYGAADYGYTF.

The chain has TRBV9 and TRBJ2-7; possible D gene TRBD2, 5 bases. The CDR3 consists of 14 residues. V was pared by 0 bases and J by 9 bases, with 16 bases between. Germline V gives CDR1 SGDLS, CDR2 YYNGEE. The CDR3 nucleotides read TGTGCCAGCAGCGTAGAGCCGGGTGTGAGCGGGCAGTACTTC. Translation gives CASSVEPGVSGQYF.

This clone has more than one count but fewer than ten. The genes are TRBV5-5 and TRBJ1-1; no reliable D call. The V end lost 2 bases, the J end lost 1 base, and 12 bases lay between the germline ends. CDR1 and CDR2 from the germline V gene are SGHKS and YYEKEE (reference sequence). This CDR3 is built from 15 residues. The CDR3 DNA reads TGTGCCAGCAGCTTTACGACAACGCGGAACACTGAAGCTTTCTTT. It specifies CASSFTTTRNTEAFF. Together with reference TRBV5-5 and TRBJ1-1, the CDR3 gives the full variable domain: DAGVTQSPTHLIKTRGQQVTLRCSPISGHKSVSWYQQVLGQGPQFIFQYYEKEERGRGNFPDRFSARQFPNYSSELNVNALLLGDSALYLCASSFTTTRNTEAFFGQGTRLTVV.

In this sample, this clone turned up once. V usage is TRBV6-5 and J usage is TRBJ1-1, with TRBD1 identical over 10 bases. CDR3 size: 14 residues. The J segment lost 7 bases and the V segment lost 2 bases, leaving 4 bases of the junction unmatched. Germline assignment: CDR1 MNHEY and CDR2 SVGAGI. CDR3 nucleotides: TGTGCCAGCAGTTACAGACAGGGGGCCTTTGAAGCTTTCTTT. The encoded protein is CASSYRQGAFEAFF.

The chain is built from TRBV27 and TRBJ1-1, with TRBD1 as a possible D gene (6 bases). Trimming stripped 3 bases from V and 3 bases from J, with 17 bases between. Germline CDR1 and CDR2: MNHEY and SMNVEV (reference sequence). This CDR3 has 16 residues. CDR3 sequence reads: CASSLLTGRRDTEAFF. The CDR3, as DNA: TGTGCCAGCAGTTTGTTAACAGGGAGGCGGGACACTGAAGCTTTCTTT.